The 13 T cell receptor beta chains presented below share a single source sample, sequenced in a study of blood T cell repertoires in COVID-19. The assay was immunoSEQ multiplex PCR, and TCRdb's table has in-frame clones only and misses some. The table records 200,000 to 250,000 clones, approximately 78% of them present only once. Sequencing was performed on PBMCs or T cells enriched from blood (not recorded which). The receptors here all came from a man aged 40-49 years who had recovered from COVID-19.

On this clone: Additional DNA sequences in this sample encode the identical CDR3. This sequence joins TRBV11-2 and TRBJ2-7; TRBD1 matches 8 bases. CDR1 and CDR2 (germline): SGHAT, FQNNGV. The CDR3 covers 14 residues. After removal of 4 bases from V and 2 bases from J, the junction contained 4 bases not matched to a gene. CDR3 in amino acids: CASSYGQGTYEQYF. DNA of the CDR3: TGTGCCAGCAGCTACGGACAGGGTACCTACGAGCAGTACTTC.

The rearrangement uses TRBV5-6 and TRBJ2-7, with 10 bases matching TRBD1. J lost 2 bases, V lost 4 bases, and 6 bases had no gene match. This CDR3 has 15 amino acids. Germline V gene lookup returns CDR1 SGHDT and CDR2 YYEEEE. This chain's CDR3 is CASSPDGTGAYEQYF. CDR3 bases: TGTGCCAGCAGCCCCGACGGGACAGGGGCCTACGAGCAGTACTTC.

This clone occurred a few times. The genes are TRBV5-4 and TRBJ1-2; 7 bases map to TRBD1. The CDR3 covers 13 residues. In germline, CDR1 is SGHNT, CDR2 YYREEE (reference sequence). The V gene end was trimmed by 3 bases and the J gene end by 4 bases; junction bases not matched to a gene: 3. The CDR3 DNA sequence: TGTGCCAGCAGCTCCGGGACAGCCTATGGCTACACCTTC. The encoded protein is CASSSGTAYGYTF. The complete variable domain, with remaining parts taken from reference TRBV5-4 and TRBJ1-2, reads ETGVTQSPTHLIKTRGQQVTLRCSSQSGHNTVSWYQQALGQGPQFIFQYYREEENGRGNFPPRFSGLQFPNYSSELNVNALELDDSALYLCASSSGTAYGYTFGSGTRLTVV.

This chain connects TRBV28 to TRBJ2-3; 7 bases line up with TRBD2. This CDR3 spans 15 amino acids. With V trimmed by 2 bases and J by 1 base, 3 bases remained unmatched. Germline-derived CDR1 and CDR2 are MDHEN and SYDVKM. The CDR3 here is CASSLLAGGTDTQYF. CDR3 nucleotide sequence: TGTGCCAGCAGTTTACTGGCGGGGGGCACAGATACGCAGTATTTT.

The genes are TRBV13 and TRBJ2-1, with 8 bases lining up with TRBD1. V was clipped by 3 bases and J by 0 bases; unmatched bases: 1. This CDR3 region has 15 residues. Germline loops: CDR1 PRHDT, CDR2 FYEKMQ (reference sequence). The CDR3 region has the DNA TGTGCCAGCAGCTTTACAGGGGGCTCCTACAATGAGCAGTTCTTC. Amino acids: CASSFTGGSYNEQFF.

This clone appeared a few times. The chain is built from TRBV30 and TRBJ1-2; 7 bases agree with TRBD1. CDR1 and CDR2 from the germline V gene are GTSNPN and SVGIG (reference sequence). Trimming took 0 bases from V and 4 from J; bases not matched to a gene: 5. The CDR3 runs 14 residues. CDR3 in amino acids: CAWSVPPGGYGYTF. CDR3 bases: TGTGCCTGGAGTGTACCGCCAGGGGGCTATGGCTACACCTTC.

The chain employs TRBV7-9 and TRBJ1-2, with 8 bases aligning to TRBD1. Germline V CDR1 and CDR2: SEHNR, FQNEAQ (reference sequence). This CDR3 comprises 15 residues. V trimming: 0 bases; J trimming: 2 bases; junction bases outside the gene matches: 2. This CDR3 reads CASSLADRENYGYTF. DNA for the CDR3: TGTGCCAGCAGCTTAGCGGACAGGGAGAACTATGGCTACACCTTC.

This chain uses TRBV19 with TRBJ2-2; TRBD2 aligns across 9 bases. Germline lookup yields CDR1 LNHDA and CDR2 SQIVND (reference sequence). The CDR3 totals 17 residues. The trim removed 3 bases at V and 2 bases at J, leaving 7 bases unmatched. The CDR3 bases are TGTGCCAGTAGTATTAGTCGACTAGCGGTTAACACCGGGGAGCTGTTTTTT. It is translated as CASSISRLAVNTGELFF.

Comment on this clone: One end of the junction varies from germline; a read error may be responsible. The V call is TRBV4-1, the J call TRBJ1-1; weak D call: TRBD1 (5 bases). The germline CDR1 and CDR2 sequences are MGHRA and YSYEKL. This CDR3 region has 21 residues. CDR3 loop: CASSQKPGRGGGSTGNNEAFF. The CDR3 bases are TGCGCCAGCAGCCAAAAACCGGGCCGGGGCGGGGGGTCTACGGGTAACAATGAAGCTTTCTTT.

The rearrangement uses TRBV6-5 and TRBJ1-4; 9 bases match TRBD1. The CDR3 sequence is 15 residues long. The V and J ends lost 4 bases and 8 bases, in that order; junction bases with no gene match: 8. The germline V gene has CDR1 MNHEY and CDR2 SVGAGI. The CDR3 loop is CASSFAGTGREKLFF. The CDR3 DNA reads TGTGCCAGCAGTTTTGCCGGGACAGGGAGAGAAAAACTGTTTTTT.

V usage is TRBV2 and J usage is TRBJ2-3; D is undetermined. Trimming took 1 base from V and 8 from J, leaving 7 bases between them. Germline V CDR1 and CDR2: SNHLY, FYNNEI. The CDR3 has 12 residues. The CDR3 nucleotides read TGTGCCAGCAGTGAAGGAAGTAGTACGCAGTATTTT. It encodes CASSEGSSTQYF.

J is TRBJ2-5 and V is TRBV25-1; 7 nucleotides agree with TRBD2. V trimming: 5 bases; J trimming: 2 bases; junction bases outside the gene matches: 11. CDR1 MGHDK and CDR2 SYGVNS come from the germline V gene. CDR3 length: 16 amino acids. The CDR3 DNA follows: TGTGCCAGCAGTCCACCTCAATGGCGGGGGCAAGAGACCCAGTACTTC. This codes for CASSPPQWRGQETQYF.

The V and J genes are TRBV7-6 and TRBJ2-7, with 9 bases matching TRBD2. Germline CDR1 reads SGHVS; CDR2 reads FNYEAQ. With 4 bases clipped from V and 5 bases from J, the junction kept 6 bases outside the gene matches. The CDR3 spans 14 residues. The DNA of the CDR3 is TGTGCCAGCAGCTCCGGGACTAGCATCGACGAGCAGTACTTC. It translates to CASSSGTSIDEQYF.